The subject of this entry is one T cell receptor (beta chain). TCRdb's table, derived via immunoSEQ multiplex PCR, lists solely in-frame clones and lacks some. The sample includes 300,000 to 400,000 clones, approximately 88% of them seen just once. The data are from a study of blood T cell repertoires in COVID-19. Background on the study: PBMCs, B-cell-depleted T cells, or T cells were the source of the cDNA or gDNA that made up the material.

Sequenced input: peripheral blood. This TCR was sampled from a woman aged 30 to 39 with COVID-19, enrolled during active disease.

The CDR3 DNA reads as TGTGCCAGCAGTTACGGGCCGGGAGGTAGCACCGGGGAGCTGTTTTTT. The encoded protein is CASSYGPGGSTGELFF. This chain joins TRBV6-6 and TRBJ2-2; the match to TRBD2 covers 7 bases. J lost 4 bases, V lost 2 bases, and 7 bases had no gene match. CDR1 is MNHNY, CDR2 SVGAGI, per germline (reference sequence). The length of the CDR3 is 16 residues.